The subject of this entry is one T cell receptor beta chain. This CDR3 has 15 amino acids. V dropped 5 bases and J dropped 4; count of bases not matched to a gene: 7. Each CDR3 protein gets one entry after TCRdb re-called the 5' RACE reads with MiXCR. The sample includes a few hundred thousand distinct CDR3 sequences, roughly 26% of them seen just once. The sample belongs to a study of T-cell memory formation after mild COVID-19. This clonotype was sampled from an adult woman who had mild COVID-19 (a few samples of this study predate the infection). Cell type and time point are not known. The sample was PBMCs or a T cell subset sorted from them (not recorded which). The chain uses TRBV12-3 or TRBV12-4 and TRBJ2-5; 10 bases fit TRBD2. Here the CDR3 reads CASSPQGTSVETQYF. CDR3 DNA sequence: TGTGCCAGCAGTCCCCAGGGGACTAGCGTAGAGACCCAGTACTTC.